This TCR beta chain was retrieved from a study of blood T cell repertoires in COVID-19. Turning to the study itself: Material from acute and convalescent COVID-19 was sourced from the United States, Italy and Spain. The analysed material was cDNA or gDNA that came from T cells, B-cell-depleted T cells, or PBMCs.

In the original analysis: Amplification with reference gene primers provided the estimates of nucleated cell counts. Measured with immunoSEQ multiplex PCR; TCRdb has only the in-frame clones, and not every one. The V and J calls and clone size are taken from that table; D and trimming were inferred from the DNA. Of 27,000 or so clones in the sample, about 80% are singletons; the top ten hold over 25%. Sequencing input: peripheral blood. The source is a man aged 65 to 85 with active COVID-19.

The CDR3 region is CASSLGQGPQETQYF. As DNA, the CDR3 is TGCGCCAGCAGCTTGGGACAGGGGCCTCAAGAGACCCAGTACTTC. The rearrangement joins TRBV5-1 to TRBJ2-5, with 8 bases matching TRBD1. The CDR3 is made up of 15 amino acids. Germline CDR1 is SGHRS and CDR2 is YFSETQ. J was trimmed by 2 bases and V by 0 bases; bases with no gene match: 3. Filled out from reference TRBV5-1 and TRBJ2-5, the complete variable domain reads KAGVTQTPRYLIKTRGQQVTLSCSPISGHRSVSWYQQTPGQGLQFLFEYFSETQRNKGNFPGRFSGRQFSNSRSEMNVSTLELGDSALYLCASSLGQGPQETQYFGPGTRLLVL.